A single sample is the source of the 12 T cell receptor beta chains below, sequenced in a study of human T cells and chemical hapten exposure. TCRdb reprocessed the RACE reads with MiXCR, giving one entry per CDR3 protein. The table shows 30,000 to 40,000 distinct CDR3 sequences, with more than 9% occurring only once. Time point: patch test 3, about 24 weeks after DPC sensitization. Treatment denoted: therapeutic diphenylcyclopropenone sensitization with weekly scalp DPC. It was unfractionated whole blood from which total RNA was extracted. This specimen consisted of whole blood, obtained in connection with sensitization to the hapten diphenylcyclopropenone (DPC). The receptors were gathered from a man between 45 and 60 years old with alopecia areata. Some clones in this sample may be carry-over from other donors' samples.

This chain connects TRBV27 to TRBJ2-7, with D perhaps TRBD1 or TRBD2 (5 bases each). Germline V gives CDR1 MNHEY, CDR2 SMNVEV (reference sequence). This CDR3 is 15 amino acids long. The V end was cut by 6 bases, the J end by 2 bases, with 17 bases between. CDR3 in amino acids: CASSQEGETTYEQYF. The CDR3 coding sequence is TGTGCCAGCAGCCAAGAAGGGGAGACAACCTACGAGCAGTACTTC.

In this sample, this clonotype turned up many times. This chain joins TRBV3-1 and TRBJ2-3, with D hard to call. Trimming removed 0 bases at V and 2 bases at J, with 12 bases between. The CDR3 has 16 residues. CDR1 is LGHDT, CDR2 YNNKEL, per germline (reference sequence). The CDR3 sequence: CASSQEGGGPTDTQYF. CDR3 bases: TGTGCCAGCAGCCAAGAGGGCGGCGGACCCACAGATACGCAGTATTTT.

J is TRBJ2-7 and V is TRBV28; TRBD1 matches at 7 bases. The CDR3 runs to 16 residues. Germline V gene sequence: CDR1 MDHEN, CDR2 SYDVKM. The junction had 10 bases not matched to a gene; V was cut back by 2 bases and J by 3 bases. The DNA of the CDR3 is TGTGCCAGCAGTTTAATGACCGGGACAGACTTCTACGAGCAGTACTTC. It specifies CASSLMTGTDFYEQYF.

This clonotype has just a few counts. The rearrangement uses TRBV5-1 and TRBJ2-5; 8 positions agree with TRBD1. The CDR3 is 14 amino acids. Germline V gene data show CDR1 as SGHRS and CDR2 as YFSETQ. V trimming: 6 bases; J trimming: 3 bases; junction bases outside the gene matches: 7. CDR3 DNA sequence: TGCGCCAGCACGTTGGGGGACAGGAAAGAGACCCAGTACTTC. Protein: CASTLGDRKETQYF.

The chain employs TRBV9 and TRBJ2-2, with 9 bases lining up with TRBD1. Losses at the gene ends were 7 bases for V and 3 bases for J; bases not matched to a gene: 7. This CDR3 has 15 amino acids. Germline V lookup: CDR1 SGDLS, CDR2 YYNGEE. CDR3 residues: CASRRDREYTGELFF. The CDR3 DNA reads as TGTGCCAGCCGCAGGGACAGGGAATACACCGGGGAGCTGTTTTTT.

This clonotype was observed a few times. This chain joins TRBV7-9 and TRBJ2-3; 7 bases are a match to TRBD1. The CDR3 is made up of 16 amino acids. V shed 3 bases and J 0 bases; nucleotides not matched to a gene: 6. In germline, CDR1 is SEHNR, CDR2 FQNEAQ (reference sequence). The CDR3 DNA reads TGTGCCAGCAGCTTTTTGGGACAGACTAGCACAGATACGCAGTATTTT. This codes for CASSFLGQTSTDTQYF.

This clonotype was seen at least ten times. This chain joins TRBV27 and TRBJ2-2; D is ambiguous. Per the germline V gene, CDR1 is MNHEY and CDR2 is SMNVEV (reference sequence). V was pared by 8 bases and J by 2 bases, with 15 bases between. The CDR3 loop spans 15 amino acids. CDR3 region: CASRRETYNTGELFF. In DNA form, the CDR3 reads TGTGCCAGCCGCCGAGAAACCTACAACACCGGGGAGCTGTTTTTT.

This clonotype appeared many times. The chain employs TRBV20-1 and TRBJ2-3, with 8 bases lining up with TRBD2. The CDR3 is 13 residues long. Germline V gene sequence: CDR1 DFQATT, CDR2 SNEGSKA (reference sequence). Trimming cost V 5 bases and J 3 bases; bases outside gene matches: 4. DNA for the CDR3: TGCAGTGCTCGGGAGGGCCTGACAGATACGCAGTATTTT. Its translation is CSAREGLTDTQYF.

Ten or more counts support this clonotype. J is TRBJ2-4 and V is TRBV2, with D perhaps matching TRBD1 or TRBD2 (6 bases each). The CDR3 runs to 15 residues. CDR1 is SNHLY, CDR2 FYNNEI, per germline. V was trimmed by 7 bases and J by 3 bases, leaving 16 bases between them. The CDR3 nucleotides are TGTGCCAGCACGATGAGGGGGGCTGGCAAAAACATTCAGTACTTC. It is translated as CASTMRGAGKNIQYF.

At least ten counts were recorded for this clonotype. The chain recombines TRBV7-2 with TRBJ2-3; 10 nucleotides line up with TRBD2. The CDR3 is made up of 16 amino acids. Germline loops: CDR1 SGHTA, CDR2 FQGNSA. J lost 6 bases, V lost 3 bases, and 9 bases had no gene match. The CDR3, as DNA: TGTGCCAGCAGCTTTACTAGCGGGAAACCCCCCGATACGCAGTATTTT. It specifies CASSFTSGKPPDTQYF. The entire variable domain, with the rest obtained from reference TRBV7-2 and TRBJ2-3, is as follows: GAGVSQSPSNKVTEKGKDVELRCDPISGHTALYWYRQSLGQGLEFLIYFQGNSAPDKSGLPSDRFSAERTGGSVSTLTIQRTQQEDSAVYLCASSFTSGKPPDTQYFGPGTRLTVL.

CDR3 amino acids: CASSLRQGREQPQHF. The CDR3 nucleotides are TGTGCCAGCTCACTTAGACAGGGGAGGGAACAGCCCCAGCATTTT. This sequence joins TRBV18 and TRBJ1-5; 8 bases line up with TRBD1. V shed 4 bases, J shed 7 bases, and the junction held 9 bases outside the gene matches. This CDR3 has 15 residues. Germline CDR1 is KGHSH and CDR2 is LQKENI.

The table lists this clonotype with many counts. J is TRBJ2-3 and V is TRBV28; D not resolved. Per the germline V gene, CDR1 is MDHEN and CDR2 is SYDVKM. V lost 2 bases and J 4 bases, leaving 4 bases between the germline ends. This CDR3 spans 12 amino acids. CDR3 DNA: TGTGCCAGCAGTTTACAGGCAGATACGCAGTATTTT. Translated: CASSLQADTQYF.